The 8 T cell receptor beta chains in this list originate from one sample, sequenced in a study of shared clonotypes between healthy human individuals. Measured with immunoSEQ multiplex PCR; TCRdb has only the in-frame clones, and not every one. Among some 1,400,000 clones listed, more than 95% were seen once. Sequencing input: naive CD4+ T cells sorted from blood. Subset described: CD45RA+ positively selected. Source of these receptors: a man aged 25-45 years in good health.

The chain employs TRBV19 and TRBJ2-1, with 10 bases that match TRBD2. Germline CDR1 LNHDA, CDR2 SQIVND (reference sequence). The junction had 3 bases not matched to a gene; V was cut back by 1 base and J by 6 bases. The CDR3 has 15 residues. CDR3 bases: TGTGCCAGTAGTATAGGACTAGCGGGCTCCAATGAGCAGTTCTTC. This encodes CASSIGLAGSNEQFF.

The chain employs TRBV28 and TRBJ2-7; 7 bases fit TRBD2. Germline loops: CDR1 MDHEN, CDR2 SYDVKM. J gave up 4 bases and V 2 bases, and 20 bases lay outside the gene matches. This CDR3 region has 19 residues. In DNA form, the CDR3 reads TGTGCCAGCAGTTTAGATATGTGGCGGGAGATACGGCTCGGTTACGAGCAGTACTTC. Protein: CASSLDMWREIRLGYEQYF. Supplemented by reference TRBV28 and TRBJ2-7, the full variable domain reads DVKVTQSSRYLVKRTGEKVFLECVQDMDHENMFWYRQDPGLGLRLIYFSYDVKMKEKGDIPEGYSVSREKKERFSLILESASTNQTSMYLCASSLDMWREIRLGYEQYFGPGTRLTVT.

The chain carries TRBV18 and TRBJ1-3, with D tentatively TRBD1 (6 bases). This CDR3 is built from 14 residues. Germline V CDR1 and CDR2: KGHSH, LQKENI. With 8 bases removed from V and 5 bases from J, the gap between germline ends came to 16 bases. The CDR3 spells CASTTTGSRNTIYF. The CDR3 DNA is TGTGCCAGCACGACCACAGGGAGTCGAAACACCATATATTTT. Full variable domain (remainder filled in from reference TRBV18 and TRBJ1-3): NAGVMQNPRHLVRRRGQEARLRCSPMKGHSHVYWYRQLPEEGLKFMVYLQKENIIDESGMPKERFSAEFPKEGPSILRIQQVVRGDSAAYFCASTTTGSRNTIYFGEGSWLTVV.

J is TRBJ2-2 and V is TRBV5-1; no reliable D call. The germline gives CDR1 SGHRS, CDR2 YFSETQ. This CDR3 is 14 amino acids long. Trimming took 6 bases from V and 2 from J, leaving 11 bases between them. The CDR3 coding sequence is TGCGCCAGCACTTTTTCCGGAAACACCGGGGAGCTGTTTTTT. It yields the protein CASTFSGNTGELFF.

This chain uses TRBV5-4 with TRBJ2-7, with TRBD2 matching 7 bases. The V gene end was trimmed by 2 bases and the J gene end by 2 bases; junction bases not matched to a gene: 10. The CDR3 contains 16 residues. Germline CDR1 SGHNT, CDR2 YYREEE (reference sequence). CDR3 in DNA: TGTGCCAGCAGCTTAAGGAGGGAGGGGATCGCCTACGAGCAGTACTTC. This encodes CASSLRREGIAYEQYF.

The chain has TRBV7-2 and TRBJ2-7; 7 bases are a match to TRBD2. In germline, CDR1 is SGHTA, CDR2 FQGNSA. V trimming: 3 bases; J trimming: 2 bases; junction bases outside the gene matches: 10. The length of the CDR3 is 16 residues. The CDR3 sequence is CASSLGPSGLTYEQYF. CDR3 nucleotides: TGTGCCAGCAGCTTGGGTCCTAGCGGCCTAACCTACGAGCAGTACTTC.

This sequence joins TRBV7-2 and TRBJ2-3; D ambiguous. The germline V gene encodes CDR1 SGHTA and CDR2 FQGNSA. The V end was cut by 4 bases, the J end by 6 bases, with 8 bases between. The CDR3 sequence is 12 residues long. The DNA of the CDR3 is TGTGCCAGCAGCTCATACCCTGATACGCAGTATTTT. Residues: CASSSYPDTQYF.

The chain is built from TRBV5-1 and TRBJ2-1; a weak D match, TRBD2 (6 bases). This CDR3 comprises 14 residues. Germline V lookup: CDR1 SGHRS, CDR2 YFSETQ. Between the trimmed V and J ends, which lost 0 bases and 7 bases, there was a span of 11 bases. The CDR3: CASSLAGDMNEQFF. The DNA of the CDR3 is TGCGCCAGCAGCTTGGCGGGAGATATGAATGAGCAGTTCTTC.